The 25 T cell receptor beta chains listed next were all sequenced from one sample in a study of T cells in Graves' hyperthyroidism and ophthalmopathy. The source material, RNA transcripts, was used to amplify TCR beta CDR3 regions. First-round RT-PCR with HTBI primers amplified the TCR CDR3 region. TCRdb reprocessed the multiplex PCR reads with MiXCR, giving one entry per CDR3 protein. The table lists some 510,000 distinct CDR3 sequences, 46% of them singletons. The sequenced sample consisted of peripheral blood or thyroid tissue (not recorded which). The source of these receptors is a woman aged 18 to 35 with Graves' hyperthyroidism.

About this clonotype: The junction departs from germline at one end; a sequencing error may be responsible. The chain carries TRBV10-1 and TRBJ2-5; weak D call: TRBD2 (6 bases). CDR1 is WNHNN, CDR2 SYGVQD, per germline (reference sequence). The CDR3 covers 16 residues. The CDR3 bases are TGCGCCAGCAGTGAGTCAACCACTAGCTTCCAAGAGACCCAGTGCTTC. Its protein is CASSESTTSFQETQCF.

The chain is built from TRBV5-1 and TRBJ2-5; 9 bases line up with TRBD1. After removal of 1 base from V and 2 bases from J, the junction contained 6 bases not matched to a gene. Germline CDR1 reads SGHRS; CDR2 reads YFSETQ. CDR3 size: 16 residues. CDR3 sequence (DNA): TGCGCCAGCAGCTTGAGTTTGGGACAGGGTCAAGAGACCCAGTACTTC. This sequence encodes CASSLSLGQGQETQYF. Supplemented by reference TRBV5-1 and TRBJ2-5, the full variable domain reads KAGVTQTPRYLIKTRGQQVTLSCSPISGHRSVSWYQQTPGQGLQFLFEYFSETQRNKGNFPGRFSGRQFSNSRSEMNVSTLELGDSALYLCASSLSLGQGQETQYFGPGTRLLVL.

CDR3 amino acids: CSAIVDLNTEAFF. In DNA form, the CDR3 reads TGCAGTGCTATTGTGGATCTGAACACTGAAGCTTTCTTT. The V and J genes are TRBV20-1 and TRBJ1-1; D gene ambiguous. Germline CDR1 reads DFQATT; CDR2 reads SNEGSKA (reference sequence). The CDR3 covers 13 residues. V was shortened by 4 bases and J by 0 bases, with 9 bases between the two germline ends.

This clonotype was seen a handful of times. The chain carries TRBV7-9 and TRBJ1-1; tentatively, D is TRBD1 (5 bases). The CDR3 extends over 15 amino acids. Germline lookup yields CDR1 SEHNR and CDR2 FQNEAQ (reference sequence). With 3 bases removed from V and 0 bases from J, the gap between germline ends came to 11 bases. The CDR3 protein is CASSFAGPLNTEAFF. CDR3 nucleotides: TGTGCCAGCAGCTTCGCAGGGCCCCTGAACACTGAAGCTTTCTTT.

The genes are TRBV29-1 and TRBJ1-1, with 7 bases identical to TRBD1. The germline V gene encodes CDR1 SQVTM and CDR2 ANQGSEA. This CDR3 spans 11 amino acids. Trimming removed 4 bases from V and 9 bases from J; junction bases left unmatched: 5. The CDR3 sequence: CSVGGTVKAFF. In DNA form, the CDR3 reads TGCAGCGTTGGAGGGACAGTGAAAGCTTTCTTT.

This clonotype occurred a few times. The rearrangement uses TRBV2 and TRBJ1-2; D is unresolved. The CDR3 consists of 16 residues. Trimming took 5 bases from V and 6 from J, leaving 22 bases between them. In germline, CDR1 is SNHLY, CDR2 FYNNEI. The DNA of the CDR3 is TGTGCCAGCAGTTCCACTGAGTCCCCTCGGGTAAATGGCTACACCTTC. As protein: CASSSTESPRVNGYTF.

This clonotype was recorded many times. The chain recombines TRBV19 with TRBJ1-3; D call uncertain. Trimming shortened V by 3 bases and J by 0 bases, and 6 bases separated the two germline ends. The CDR3 has 14 residues. From germline, CDR1 is LNHDA and CDR2 SQIVND (reference sequence). The CDR3 DNA reads TGTGCCAGTAGTATGCAGTTCTCTGGAAACACCATATATTTT. It translates to CASSMQFSGNTIYF.

The J gene is TRBJ1-5, the V gene TRBV20-1; no firm D call. There are 16 residues in the CDR3. Deletions cut 0 bases from V and 6 bases from J, with 18 bases between. The germline gives CDR1 DFQATT, CDR2 SNEGSKA (reference sequence). DNA for the CDR3: TGCAGTGCTAGAGAGCTAGGGCAGATAGGGCGTCAGCCCCAGCATTTT. Translating it yields CSARELGQIGRQPQHF.

V and J are TRBV7-9 and TRBJ2-2; perhaps TRBD2 as D (5 bases). V dropped 3 bases and J dropped 4 bases, with 15 bases sitting between them. CDR3 length equals 16 residues. From germline, CDR1 is SEHNR and CDR2 FQNEAQ (reference sequence). The DNA for the CDR3 is TGTGCCAGCAGCTTCCCTTTGGGGAGTGGCACCGGGGAGCTGTTTTTT. It is translated as CASSFPLGSGTGELFF. The variable domain in full, with the rest retrieved from reference TRBV7-9 and TRBJ2-2, is DTGVSQNPRHKITKRGQNVTFRCDPISEHNRLYWYRQTLGQGPEFLTYFQNEAQLEKSRLLSDRFSAERPKGSFSTLEIQRTEQGDSAMYLCASSFPLGSGTGELFFGEGSRLTVL.

The CDR3 loop reads CSAKPKEQWVQPQHF. In nucleotides, the CDR3 is TGCAGTGCCAAACCCAAGGAACAATGGGTTCAGCCCCAGCATTTT. The chain carries TRBV20-1 and TRBJ1-5; no clear D gene. Germline V gene data show CDR1 as DFQATT and CDR2 as SNEGSKA (reference sequence). Deletions cut 6 bases from V and 6 bases from J, with 21 bases between. The CDR3 extends over 15 amino acids.

This clonotype was observed a handful of times. The chain is built from TRBV15 and TRBJ2-5; D is unresolved. The V gene lost 0 bases and the J gene lost 2 bases, with 7 bases spanning the gap. The CDR3 sequence is 14 residues long. Germline CDR1 and CDR2: LNHNV and YYDKDF (reference sequence). In nucleotides, the CDR3 is TGTGCCACCAGCAGAGATGCAGGACAAGAGACCCAGTACTTC. This gives the protein CATSRDAGQETQYF.

This clonotype was recorded once. The chain has TRBV11-2 and TRBJ2-7; a possible D gene is TRBD1 (5 bases). The CDR3 sequence is 13 residues long. CDR1 is SGHAT and CDR2 is FQNNGV in the germline V gene. V was pared by 3 bases and J by 3 bases, with 9 bases between. CDR3 in amino acids: CASSFGHNYEQYF. CDR3 nucleotide sequence: TGTGCCAGCAGCTTCGGACACAACTACGAGCAGTACTTC.

About this clonotype itself: This may come from a read error, since a much larger clone is one base off. The chain employs TRBV9 and TRBJ1-4, with D perhaps TRBD1 (5 bases). The CDR3 has 13 residues. Trimming took off 7 bases at V and 10 bases at J, with 17 bases between the two ends. Germline CDR1 reads SGDLS; CDR2 reads YYNGEE. In DNA form, the CDR3 reads TGTGCCAGCGGCCCAACGCAGGGCCCAAAACTGTTTTTT. The encoded protein is CASGPTQGPKLFF.

The gene calls are TRBV27 and TRBJ2-5, with D maybe TRBD1 (6 bases). The ends were cut back, 2 bases at V and 5 bases at J, with 18 bases in the middle. Germline V gives CDR1 MNHEY, CDR2 SMNVEV (reference sequence). The CDR3 is 16 amino acids. CDR3 loop: CASSLTNLGGRETQYF. CDR3 coding DNA: TGTGCCAGCAGTTTAACTAACCTTGGGGGCCGGGAGACCCAGTACTTC.

This clonotype was counted ten times or more. The chain employs TRBV29-1 and TRBJ1-3; the D is unclear. Germline CDR1 reads SQVTM; CDR2 reads ANQGSEA. The CDR3 runs 11 residues. V dropped 6 bases and J dropped 4 bases, with 7 bases sitting between them. CDR3 nucleotide sequence: TGCAGCGTGAGACCAGGAAACACCATATATTTT. It codes for CSVRPGNTIYF.

This clonotype was picked up many times. CDR3 sequence (DNA): TGTGCCAGCAGCTATATAGCAGGGGGTGGCTACACCTTC. Residues: CASSYIAGGGYTF. The J gene is TRBJ1-2, the V gene TRBV7-3; 7 nucleotides line up with TRBD1. V was pared by 4 bases and J by 7 bases, with 6 bases of the junction left unmatched. The germline gives CDR1 SGHTA, CDR2 FQGTGA. The CDR3 length is 13 residues.

The chain joins TRBV10-3 to TRBJ2-1; a possible D gene is TRBD2 (5 bases). The assigned J gene may be wrong: the sequence end matches TRBJ2-7 better. The CDR3 loop spans 14 amino acids. CDR1 is ENHRY, CDR2 SYGVKD, per germline. The CDR3 bases are TGTGCCATCAGTGATCTAGCCGCGAACAATGAGCAGTACTTC. Translating gives CAISDLAANNEQYF.

This clonotype was recorded at least ten times. The chain uses TRBV9 and TRBJ1-2; TRBD1 matches 7 bases. The germline gives CDR1 SGDLS, CDR2 YYNGEE. The V gene end was trimmed by 0 bases and the J gene end by 3 bases; junction bases not matched to a gene: 5. CDR3 length: 15 residues. The CDR3 DNA follows: TGTGCCAGCAGCGTAGAGCCAGGGGGACACTATGGCTACACCTTC. Amino acid sequence: CASSVEPGGHYGYTF.

This clonotype was seen only once. The rearrangement links TRBV2 to TRBJ2-6; D assignment may be TRBD1 or TRBD2 (5 bases each). CDR1 is SNHLY, CDR2 FYNNEI, per germline. Trimming took 7 bases from V and 0 from J, leaving 10 bases between them. This CDR3 has 15 amino acids. This CDR3 is CASTGDRSGANVLTF. CDR3 sequence (DNA): TGTGCCAGCACCGGGGACCGCTCTGGGGCCAACGTCCTGACTTTC.

The J gene is TRBJ2-7, the V gene TRBV20-1, with D perhaps matching TRBD1 (6 bases). Germline V gives CDR1 DFQATT, CDR2 SNEGSKA (reference sequence). This CDR3 region has 13 residues. V gave up 1 base and J gave up 7 bases, with 14 bases separating them. This chain's CDR3 is CSARVQGSGEQYF. CDR3 bases: TGCAGTGCTAGAGTCCAGGGGAGTGGGGAGCAGTACTTC.

The V gene is TRBV9, the J gene TRBJ1-2, with D perhaps matching TRBD1 (5 bases). The CDR3 runs 14 residues. CDR1 and CDR2 from the germline V gene are SGDLS and YYNGEE. The V end was cut by 3 bases, the J end by 3 bases, with 12 bases between. Here the CDR3 reads CASSAGPGDYGYTF. As DNA, the CDR3 is TGTGCCAGCAGCGCGGGGCCGGGGGACTATGGCTACACCTTC.

Of note for this clonotype: The CDR3 end shows no conserved phenylalanine or tryptophan, and so a read error is likely. No DNA is shown, since the ends of the CDR3 on it are uncertain; the CDR3 is the one TCRdb lists. The chain recombines TRBV7-2 with TRBJ2-6. CDR1 SGHTA and CDR2 FQGNSA come from the germline V gene. A total of 18 residues make up the CDR3, ends included. CDR3 protein: CASSLRRQAVTGANVLVL.

This chain links TRBV25-1 with TRBJ2-2, with D unclear. Germline V gives CDR1 MGHDK, CDR2 SYGVNS. Trimming left V 7 bases short and J 3 bases short, with 9 bases between. The CDR3 contains 13 residues. The CDR3 sequence is CASINRDTGELFF. The CDR3 DNA sequence: TGTGCCAGCATTAACAGAGACACCGGGGAGCTGTTTTTT.

The chain has TRBV10-3 and TRBJ1-5; maybe TRBD1 (5 bases). The V end lost 8 bases, the J end lost 7 bases, and 9 bases lay between the germline ends. In germline, CDR1 is ENHRY, CDR2 SYGVKD. This CDR3 contains 11 residues. This chain's CDR3 is CAIARAQPQHF. CDR3 DNA sequence: TGTGCCATCGCCAGGGCACAGCCCCAGCATTTT.

This clonotype showed up many times. The V and J genes are TRBV20-1 and TRBJ1-2; 8 bases line up with TRBD1. V lost 4 bases and J lost 6; bases outside the gene matches: 7. This CDR3 has 13 amino acids. CDR1 is DFQATT and CDR2 is SNEGSKA in the germline V gene (reference sequence). CDR3 in DNA: TGCAGTGCTAACCGGGACAGGAAGAATGGCTACACCTTC. It yields the protein CSANRDRKNGYTF.